This paragraph reports one T cell receptor (beta chain). The germline gives CDR1 SGDLS, CDR2 YYNGEE. The length of the CDR3 is 14 residues. The trim removed 0 bases at V and 8 bases at J, leaving 5 bases unmatched. These data come from a study of blood T cell repertoires in COVID-19. Study background: Nucleic acid was either cDNA or gDNA, and it came from T cells, B-cell-depleted T cells, or PBMCs.

Methods used by the authors: Using reference gene primer amplification, nucleated cell counts were estimated. Assay: immunoSEQ multiplex PCR; the TCRdb copy retains only in-frame clones and omits some. V, J and clone size are those of that table, while D and trimming were read from the DNA. The sample contains about 61,000 clones, around 85% of which appear only once. The chain combines TRBV9 with TRBJ1-1; 9 bases are a match to TRBD1. The clonotype was recovered from a man between 65 and 79 years old with acute or convalescent COVID-19. Sequencing was carried out using peripheral blood. The CDR3 sequence: CASSVGGQGREAFF. CDR3 coding DNA: TGTGCCAGCAGCGTAGGGGGACAGGGTCGGGAAGCTTTCTTT. The whole variable domain, remainder taken from reference TRBV9 and TRBJ1-1, is DSGVTQTPKHLITATGQRVTLRCSPRSGDLSVYWYQQSLDQGLQFLIQYYNGEERAKGNILERFSAQQFPDLHSELNLSSLELGDSALYFCASSVGGQGREAFFGQGTRLTVV.